This TCR beta chain was recovered during a study of response to subunit inactivated influenza vaccine. TCRdb re-called the RT-PCR reads through MiXCR, storing one row per CDR3 protein. Of 800,000 or so distinct CDR3 sequences listed, approximately 21% were seen once; the top ten hold roughly 10%. This CDR3 spans 15 amino acids. Trimming took 4 bases from V and 5 from J, leaving 17 bases between them. Looked up from germline, CDR1 is SGHTA and CDR2 is FQGNSA. Study observations and caveats: It was suggested by the authors that few new T cells are recruited by each seasonal influenza vaccination.

To note about this clonotype: Its antigen is not identified.

The chain uses TRBV7-2 and TRBJ2-5, with D tentatively TRBD1 (5 bases). The receptor's source is a man in his fifties who received an inactivated influenza vaccine. Source: PBMCs from blood, taken roughly 5 days after vaccination. In DNA, the CDR3 is TGTGCCAGCAGCTCGTACGTTGCAGGGTCGGAGACCCAGTACTTC. Amino acids: CASSSYVAGSETQYF.